The 5 T cell receptor beta chains in this list originate from one sample, sequenced in a study of TIL therapy for anti-PD-1-resistant metastatic lung cancer. Sample time point: pre-treatment sample, taken before nivolumab and TIL therapy. This was the immunoSEQ v3 assay. TCRdb keeps only in-frame clones here, not all; method: immunoSEQ multiplex PCR. The data hold tens of thousands of clones, with around 87% observed a single time. The sequencing here drew on blood, taken at baseline. These receptors were collected from a person between 25 and 80 years old with non-small cell lung cancer.

The genes are TRBV30 and TRBJ2-1, with D perhaps being TRBD1 or TRBD2 (5 bases each). CDR3 size: 14 residues. Trimming took off 1 base at V and 11 bases at J, with 18 bases between the two ends. The germline V gene encodes CDR1 GTSNPN and CDR2 SVGIG (reference sequence). The CDR3: CAWSGPGRNTKQFF. In DNA, the CDR3 is TGTGCCTGGAGTGGACCGGGGCGGAATACTAAGCAGTTCTTC.

V and J are TRBV3-1 (or the pseudogene TRBV3-2) and TRBJ2-7; 13 nucleotides agree with TRBD2. This CDR3 has 16 amino acids. From germline, CDR1 is LGHDT and CDR2 YNNKEL (reference sequence). Germline trimming cut 4 bases from V and 3 bases from J; bases unmatched to any gene: 6. The CDR3 region is CASSLRTSGSIYEQYF. The CDR3 coding sequence is TGTGCCAGCAGCCTAAGGACTAGCGGGAGTATCTACGAGCAGTACTTC.

The chain joins TRBV6-5 to TRBJ2-1, with 7 bases matching TRBD2. V gave up 4 bases and J gave up 3 bases; unmatched junction bases: 6. In germline, CDR1 is MNHEY, CDR2 SVGAGI. This CDR3 comprises 15 residues. The CDR3 here is CASSLGPSGYNEQFF. The CDR3, as DNA: TGTGCCAGCAGTTTAGGGCCTAGCGGCTACAATGAGCAGTTCTTC.

V usage is TRBV25-1 and J usage is TRBJ2-2; TRBD2 matches at 7 bases. Unmatched junction bases numbered 1, after V lost 4 bases and J lost 2 bases. This CDR3 spans 14 amino acids. Germline CDR1 MGHDK, CDR2 SYGVNS. CDR3 in DNA: TGTGCCAGCAGTGGACTAGCCAACACCGGGGAGCTGTTTTTT. This encodes CASSGLANTGELFF.

The chain has TRBV10-2 and TRBJ2-1, with 8 bases matching TRBD2. Trimming removed 9 bases from V and 9 bases from J; junction bases left unmatched: 4. CDR1 and CDR2 (germline): WSHSY, SAAADI. The CDR3 contains 11 residues. The CDR3 DNA follows: TGCGCCAGTCTGACTAGCGTTGAGCAGTTCTTC. Amino acid sequence: CASLTSVEQFF.